Below, one T cell receptor beta chain is given with its context. The data stem from a study of patients and donors after allogeneic stem cell transplantation. One entry per CDR3 protein, called by TCRdb with MiXCR from the RT-PCR reads. This sample carries around 90,000 distinct CDR3 sequences, 40% to 60% of them seen once, and the ten largest clones take 60% to 65%. The clonotype comes from a human donor who was either an allogeneic HSCT recipient or a stem cell or donor lymphocyte infusion donor (not recorded which). It is not recorded whose cells these are; they may come from a transplant donor. Sequenced input: blood, either unsorted or a sorted T cell fraction (not recorded which).

This CDR3 reads CASSTLGTGYEQYF. In DNA, the CDR3 is TGTGCCAGTAGTACCCTCGGGACAGGCTACGAGCAGTACTTC. The chain links TRBV19 to TRBJ2-7, with 8 bases that match TRBD1. CDR3 size: 14 residues. The germline V gene has CDR1 LNHDA and CDR2 SQIVND (reference sequence). Trimming took 4 bases from V and 3 from J; bases not matched to a gene: 5.